The next 16 T cell receptor beta chains were all read from a single sample in a study of control samples from healthy donors and cancer patients. Measured with immunoSEQ multiplex PCR; TCRdb has only the in-frame clones, and not every one. This table has roughly 120,000 clones, about 86% appearing once. Material for sequencing was blood. Receptor source: a man under 40 in good health.

In this sample, this clone turned up once. This chain links TRBV10-3 with TRBJ2-7; D gene ambiguous. This CDR3 is built from 13 residues. Trimming removed 5 bases at V and 2 bases at J, with 10 bases between. The germline V gene has CDR1 ENHRY and CDR2 SYGVKD. The CDR3 protein is CAISNGPPYEQYV. CDR3 DNA: TGTGCCATCAGTAACGGACCGCCCTACGAGCAGTACGTC.

The V and J genes are TRBV11-3 and TRBJ1-1; no reliable D call. V was pared by 2 bases and J by 4 bases, with 11 bases between. Germline V gene lookup returns CDR1 SGHNT and CDR2 YENEEA. This CDR3 comprises 14 residues. The CDR3 DNA reads as TGTGCCAGCAGCTTAAGGGTCTCAGGCACTGAAGCTTTCTTT. Amino acids: CASSLRVSGTEAFF. Filled out from reference TRBV11-3 and TRBJ1-1, the complete variable domain reads EAGVVQSPRYKIIEKKQPVAFWCNPISGHNTLYWYLQNLGQGPELLIRYENEEAVDDSQLPKDRFSAERLKGVDSTLKIQPAELGDSAVYLCASSLRVSGTEAFFGQGTRLTVV.

The chain joins TRBV24-1 to TRBJ1-5; 10 positions match TRBD1. Unmatched junction bases numbered 4, after V lost 4 bases and J lost 2 bases. There are 16 residues in the CDR3. Germline-derived CDR1 and CDR2 are KGHDR and SFDVKD. The CDR3: CATSERGQGGNQPQHF. In DNA, the CDR3 is TGTGCCACCAGTGAACGCGGACAGGGGGGCAATCAGCCCCAGCATTTT.

J is TRBJ2-3 and V is TRBV24-1; TRBD1 is a possible D gene (6 bases). The CDR3 has 15 amino acids. V lost 2 bases and J lost 3, with 11 bases in between. The germline V gene has CDR1 KGHDR and CDR2 SFDVKD. The CDR3 loop reads CATSDWTRGTDTQYF. The CDR3 DNA reads TGTGCCACCAGTGATTGGACAAGGGGGACAGATACGCAGTATTTT.

The chain employs TRBV21-1 and TRBJ2-7; no check of the table's D call, TRBD2, against the DNA was made. TRBV21-1 is classified as a pseudogene. This CDR3 is built from 17 residues. The CDR3 coding sequence is TGTGCCAGCAGCAAAGTTAAATCACGCGGGGGGGTCCACGAGCAGTACTTC. Translation gives CASSKVKSRGGVHEQYF.

The chain has TRBV6-4 and TRBJ2-6; perhaps D is TRBD1 or TRBD2 (5 bases each). Germline V CDR1 and CDR2: MRHNA, SNTAGT. Trimming shortened V by 10 bases and J by 0 bases, and 16 bases separated the two germline ends. This CDR3 is built from 16 residues. This CDR3 is CANPWDGASGANVLTF. CDR3 in DNA: TGTGCCAATCCCTGGGACGGTGCCTCTGGGGCCAACGTCCTGACTTTC.

This chain links TRBV7-2 with TRBJ1-6; D is possibly TRBD1 (5 bases). Between the trimmed V and J ends, which lost 5 bases and 5 bases, there was a span of 13 bases. Germline V gives CDR1 SGHTA, CDR2 FQGNSA. The CDR3 loop spans 15 amino acids. CDR3 sequence reads: CASSLPAGNNSPLHF. In DNA, the CDR3 is TGTGCCAGCAGCCTGCCGGCAGGGAATAATTCACCCCTCCACTTT. The complete variable domain, with remaining parts taken from reference TRBV7-2 and TRBJ1-6, reads GAGVSQSPSNKVTEKGKDVELRCDPISGHTALYWYRQSLGQGLEFLIYFQGNSAPDKSGLPSDRFSAERTGGSVSTLTIQRTQQEDSAVYLCASSLPAGNNSPLHFGNGTRLTVT.

The rearrangement links TRBV7-2 to TRBJ2-3; D is unresolved. With 3 bases removed from V and 3 bases from J, the gap between germline ends came to 13 bases. The CDR3 runs to 15 residues. Looked up from germline, CDR1 is SGHTA and CDR2 is FQGNSA. The CDR3 here is CASSFGSSRTDTQYF. In nucleotides, the CDR3 is TGTGCCAGCAGCTTCGGTAGCAGTCGGACAGATACGCAGTATTTT.

The chain recombines TRBV30 with TRBJ1-5, with D possibly being TRBD1 (5 bases). The V and J ends lost 0 bases and 6 bases respectively, with 12 bases between them. Germline V gene sequence: CDR1 GTSNPN, CDR2 SVGIG (reference sequence). This CDR3 contains 14 residues. The CDR3 DNA sequence: TGTGCCTGGAGTGTGGGAGGGGAGGGTCAGCCCCAGCATTTT. Its protein is CAWSVGGEGQPQHF.

This clone was picked up one time. This rearrangement joins TRBV30 to TRBJ1-4, with TRBD1 as a possible D gene (6 bases). The CDR3 is 14 residues long. Trimming shortened V by 0 bases and J by 7 bases, and 12 bases separated the two germline ends. The germline CDR1 and CDR2 sequences are GTSNPN and SVGIG (reference sequence). The CDR3: CAWSVGTTGEKLFF. The CDR3 nucleotides are TGTGCCTGGAGTGTAGGGACAACGGGTGAAAAACTGTTTTTT.

This chain joins TRBV18 and TRBJ2-5; D may correspond to TRBD1 or TRBD2 (5 bases each). This CDR3 is built from 16 residues. Germline V gene lookup returns CDR1 KGHSH and CDR2 LQKENI. V lost 3 bases and J 1 base, leaving 15 bases between the germline ends. CDR3 sequence: CASSPQSWDGQETQYF. The CDR3 DNA follows: TGTGCCAGCTCACCCCAGTCCTGGGACGGCCAAGAGACCCAGTACTTC.

This clone was observed once. This CDR3 is CAGQGAGANYGYTF. The DNA for the CDR3 is TGTGCCGGACAGGGGGCAGGGGCTAACTATGGCTACACCTTC. V gene TRBV2 combines with J gene TRBJ1-2, with TRBD1 identical over 11 bases. CDR1 is SNHLY, CDR2 FYNNEI, per germline. The CDR3 is made up of 14 amino acids. V shed 11 bases and J 0 bases; nucleotides not matched to a gene: 5.

V is TRBV3-1 (or the pseudogene TRBV3-2) and J is TRBJ2-1, with 9 positions matching TRBD2. Germline-derived CDR1 and CDR2 are LGHDT and YNNKEL (reference sequence). This CDR3 is built from 14 residues. The ends lost 4 bases at V and 6 bases at J; junction bases unmatched: 4. The CDR3 region is CASSRSGGANEQFF. The CDR3 DNA reads TGTGCCAGCAGCCGTAGCGGGGGCGCCAATGAGCAGTTCTTC.

CDR3 bases: TGTGCCACCAGTGAGTCGGGCAGGGGAAACACCATATATTTT. This gives the protein CATSESGRGNTIYF. V usage is TRBV24-1 and J usage is TRBJ1-3; D gene ambiguous. The CDR3 extends over 14 amino acids. Per the germline V gene, CDR1 is KGHDR and CDR2 is SFDVKD. V lost 4 bases and J 4 bases, leaving 10 bases between the germline ends.

The chain couples TRBV6-5 to TRBJ2-7, with TRBD2 matching 11 bases. V was clipped by 2 bases and J by 6 bases; unmatched bases: 9. The CDR3 contains 16 residues. Germline-derived CDR1 and CDR2 are MNHEY and SVGAGI. This CDR3 reads CASSYGLAGDLSEQYF. CDR3 nucleotide sequence: TGTGCCAGCAGTTACGGACTAGCGGGTGACCTCTCCGAGCAGTACTTC.

On this clone itself: The junction shows a germline mismatch at one end, possibly a read error. The chain employs TRBV28 and TRBJ1-2; D is unresolved. The CDR3 extends over 15 amino acids. CDR1 and CDR2 (germline): MDHEN, SYDVKM. The CDR3 protein is CASSLPSGNNYGYTF. The CDR3 DNA reads TGTGCCAGCAGTTTGCCCTCCGGTAACAACTATGGTTACACCTTC.